These 15 T cell receptor beta chains were all obtained from the same sample, sequenced in a study of T cells in placental villitis. Findings and caveats of the study: Compared with controls at around 0.006, villitis of unknown etiology placentae showed median clonality roughly 0.06.

The libraries were made with immunoSEQ v4. This table comes from immunoSEQ multiplex PCR, and its TCRdb copy is limited to in-frame clones, with some not included. The table has 2,000 to 2,500 clones, roughly 84% seen once. Their cognate antigens are unknown. Sequenced material: placental tissue containing maternal and fetal cells. The receptors come from a human patient with villitis of unknown etiology; the placental T cells may come from both mother and fetus.

This rearrangement joins TRBV20-1 to TRBJ2-3; tentatively, D is TRBD1 (6 bases). V was pared by 3 bases and J by 5 bases, with 21 bases between. CDR3 length: 16 amino acids. Germline-derived CDR1 and CDR2 are DFQATT and SNEGSKA (reference sequence). The CDR3 region has the DNA TGCAGTGCTAGTATTGGGATAGGGGGTTTAGGAGATACGCAGTATTTT. Translating it yields CSASIGIGGLGDTQYF.

This clone was counted between two and nine times. V is TRBV30 and J is TRBJ2-2; D possibly corresponds to TRBD2 (6 bases). CDR1 is GTSNPN and CDR2 is SVGIG in the germline V gene (reference sequence). The CDR3 totals 16 residues. Trimming stripped 3 bases from V and 0 bases from J, with 14 bases between. The CDR3 sequence is CAWSLPGTSNTGELFF. The CDR3 coding sequence is TGTGCCTGGAGCCTCCCGGGGACTTCGAACACCGGGGAGCTGTTTTTT.

This clone occurred once. This chain uses TRBV6-1 with TRBJ2-5, with 9 bases identical to TRBD1. The CDR3 covers 15 residues. V gave up 2 bases and J gave up 4 bases; unmatched junction bases: 5. The germline gives CDR1 MNHNS, CDR2 SASEGT. The CDR3 here is CASSELQGAGETQYF. In DNA, the CDR3 is TGTGCCAGCAGTGAACTACAGGGGGCCGGAGAGACCCAGTACTTC.

The chain is built from TRBV9 and TRBJ2-3; possibly TRBD1 for D (6 bases). V lost 4 bases and J 0 bases, leaving 15 bases between the germline ends. From germline, CDR1 is SGDLS and CDR2 YYNGEE. The CDR3 length is 16 residues. Here the CDR3 DNA reads TGTGCCAGCAGCATTACCGGGACACCTAGCACAGATACGCAGTATTTT. Translated: CASSITGTPSTDTQYF.

The J gene is TRBJ1-5, the V gene TRBV5-3; D unclear. TRBV5-3 has ORF status, its function being uncertain. The CDR3 is 15 amino acids. V was clipped by 5 bases and J by 4 bases, with 16 bases between them. CDR3 residues: CARRSLRLGNQPQHF. CDR3 coding DNA: TGTGCCAGAAGGTCTTTAAGGTTGGGAAATCAGCCCCAGCATTTT.

The chain links TRBV4-1 to TRBJ2-7, with no clear D. V gave up 2 bases and J gave up 3 bases, with 14 bases separating them. This CDR3 spans 15 amino acids. CDR1 is MGHRA and CDR2 is YSYEKL in the germline V gene. In DNA, the CDR3 is TGCGCCAGCAGCCAAACTCTGAGCGCCCACTACGAGCAGTACTTC. Its translation is CASSQTLSAHYEQYF.

In its sample, this clone ranks as large. J is TRBJ2-7 and V is TRBV19, with D tentatively TRBD1 or TRBD2 (5 bases each). Trimming took off 5 bases at V and 5 bases at J, with 16 bases between the two ends. The length of the CDR3 is 14 residues. Per germline, CDR1 LNHDA and CDR2 SQIVND (reference sequence). The CDR3 coding sequence is TGTGCCAGTAGTCTAACCCGGGACCCCCACGAGCAGTACTTC. This encodes CASSLTRDPHEQYF. The full variable domain, rest sourced from reference TRBV19 and TRBJ2-7, is DGGITQSPKYLFRKEGQNVTLSCEQNLNHDAMYWYRQDPGQGLRLIYYSQIVNDFQKGDIAEGYSVSREKKESFPLTVTSAQKNPTAFYLCASSLTRDPHEQYFGPGTRLTVT.

Concerning this clone itself: This may be a read error, as it is one base from a much larger clone. The J gene is TRBJ1-2, the V gene TRBV18; D remains ambiguous. CDR1 is KGHSH and CDR2 is LQKENI in the germline V gene. CDR3 length: 14 amino acids. CDR3 sequence reads: CASSQGGSIYGYIF. The CDR3 DNA reads as TGTGCCAGCTCACAGGGAGGATCAATCTATGGCTACATCTTC.

The chain couples TRBV29-1 to TRBJ2-7; TRBD2 aligns across 11 bases. After removal of 7 bases from V and 1 base from J, the junction contained 3 bases not matched to a gene. CDR3 length equals 13 residues. The germline V gene encodes CDR1 SQVTM and CDR2 ANQGSEA. CDR3 coding DNA: TGCAGCGCCCGGACTAGCGGGTCCTACGAGCAGTACTTC. Its translation is CSARTSGSYEQYF.

With regard to this clone: Distinct nucleotide sequences in the sample also encode this CDR3. The chain links TRBV11-2 to TRBJ2-1; no firm D call. CDR1 and CDR2 from the germline V gene are SGHAT and FQNNGV. V lost 5 bases and J lost 4, with 3 bases in between. The CDR3 has 11 residues. CDR3: CASSEYNEQFF. CDR3 nucleotide sequence: TGTGCCAGCAGCGAATACAATGAGCAGTTCTTC.

The chain links TRBV10-3 to TRBJ2-1, with 7 bases that match TRBD2. J gave up 15 bases and V 3 bases, and 8 bases lay outside the gene matches. This CDR3 is 12 amino acids long. CDR1 and CDR2 from the germline V gene are ENHRY and SYGVKD. The CDR3 DNA is TGTGCCATCAGTGAAAGGACTAGTGGCCTGTTCTTC. Translated, it gives CAISERTSGLFF.

The V call is TRBV18, the J call TRBJ1-1; D is possibly TRBD1 (6 bases). Per the germline V gene, CDR1 is KGHSH and CDR2 is LQKENI. The V and J ends lost 5 bases and 3 bases respectively, with 10 bases between them. The CDR3 contains 13 residues. The CDR3 loop reads CASSTRGYTEAFF. The CDR3 DNA reads as TGTGCCAGCTCAACCAGGGGTTACACTGAAGCTTTCTTT.

The chain couples TRBV5-1 to TRBJ2-2, with D perhaps TRBD1 (5 bases). This CDR3 is 16 amino acids long. The V end was cut by 0 bases, the J end by 6 bases, with 15 bases between. In germline, CDR1 is SGHRS, CDR2 YFSETQ. The CDR3 coding sequence is TGCGCCAGCAGCTTGGAGGGAACAGGAGCACCCGGGGAGCTGTTTTTT. Its protein product is CASSLEGTGAPGELFF.

CDR3 bases: TGCGCCAGCAGCTTGGGATCTTTGGCAGGGGTGAACACTGAAGCTTTCTTT. It specifies CASSLGSLAGVNTEAFF. This sequence joins TRBV5-1 and TRBJ1-1; D perhaps matches TRBD1 (6 bases). V lost 0 bases and J lost 0, with 15 bases in between. The CDR3 loop spans 17 amino acids. Germline V CDR1 and CDR2: SGHRS, YFSETQ.

The J gene is TRBJ2-3, the V gene TRBV24-1; TRBD2 aligns across 7 bases. Per germline, CDR1 KGHDR and CDR2 SFDVKD. The CDR3 length is 15 residues. The trim removed 7 bases at V and 3 bases at J, leaving 9 bases unmatched. CDR3 amino acids: CATSLGRGITDTQYF. The DNA for the CDR3 is TGTGCCACCAGCCTTGGGCGGGGGATTACAGATACGCAGTATTTT.